The 32 T cell receptor beta chains in this list originate from one sample, sequenced in a study of T cells in localized non-small cell lung cancer. Here immunoSEQ multiplex PCR was the method, and the copy in TCRdb shows in-frame clones only, minus some. The sample records around 100,000 clones, approximately 90% being singletons. The source material was peripheral blood, sampled before any cancer treatment. The receptors shown here come from a man aged 40 to 70 with stage I squamous cell lung carcinoma.

This chain joins TRBV5-1 and TRBJ2-1, with 7 bases fitting TRBD1. Unmatched junction bases numbered 9, after V lost 5 bases and J lost 4 bases. This CDR3 has 15 residues. Per the germline V gene, CDR1 is SGHRS and CDR2 is YFSETQ. As DNA, the CDR3 is TGCGCCAGCAGTCAAAGGGACAGCACATACAATGAGCAGTTCTTC. Translation gives CASSQRDSTYNEQFF. Filled out from reference TRBV5-1 and TRBJ2-1, the complete variable domain reads KAGVTQTPRYLIKTRGQQVTLSCSPISGHRSVSWYQQTPGQGLQFLFEYFSETQRNKGNFPGRFSGRQFSNSRSEMNVSTLELGDSALYLCASSQRDSTYNEQFFGPGTRLTVL.

The CDR3 DNA sequence: TGCATTGGGGACAGTAACACTGAAGCTTTCTTT. This codes for CIGDSNTEAFF. This rearrangement joins TRBV20-1 to TRBJ1-1, with 7 bases that match TRBD1. CDR3 length: 11 amino acids. Germline V gives CDR1 DFQATT, CDR2 SNEGSKA (reference sequence).

For this clone: Other DNA sequences within the sample encode an identical CDR3. J is TRBJ1-2 and V is TRBV27; 7 bases are a match to TRBD1. This CDR3 has 13 amino acids. The V segment lost 3 bases and the J segment 8 bases; nucleotides outside the gene matches: 6. Germline V gene data show CDR1 as MNHEY and CDR2 as SMNVEV (reference sequence). CDR3 in amino acids: CASSFRDRSGYTF. CDR3 sequence (DNA): TGTGCCAGCAGTTTCCGGGACAGATCCGGCTACACCTTC.

This chain links TRBV28 with TRBJ1-3; no definite D call. Per the germline V gene, CDR1 is MDHEN and CDR2 is SYDVKM. The CDR3 has 15 amino acids. Trimming stripped 5 bases from V and 0 bases from J, with 11 bases between. Written as DNA, the CDR3 is TGTGCCAGCAGTCCGGGGAGTATCTCTGGAAACACCATATATTTT. Amino acid sequence: CASSPGSISGNTIYF.

The rearrangement joins TRBV30 to TRBJ1-2; D is uncertain. The V end was cut by 2 bases, the J end by 4 bases, with 11 bases between. The CDR3 runs to 13 residues. Germline lookup yields CDR1 GTSNPN and CDR2 SVGIG (reference sequence). The CDR3 coding sequence is TGTGCCTGGAGTCCGAAAGGCAGCTATGGCTACACCTTC. It specifies CAWSPKGSYGYTF.

This chain uses TRBV7-9 with TRBJ1-4; the match to TRBD1 covers 7 bases. Germline loops: CDR1 SEHNR, CDR2 FQNEAQ (reference sequence). The junction had 4 bases not matched to a gene; V was cut back by 1 base and J by 5 bases. The CDR3 spans 15 residues. Written as DNA, the CDR3 is TGTGCCAGCAGCTTAGGCCGGGACAGAAATGAAAAACTGTTTTTT. It translates to CASSLGRDRNEKLFF.

The chain uses TRBV7-9 and TRBJ2-1, with D unresolved. The germline CDR1 and CDR2 sequences are SEHNR and FQNEAQ (reference sequence). V lost 2 bases and J lost 8, with 16 bases in between. The CDR3 has 15 amino acids. The CDR3 nucleotides are TGTGCCAGCAGCTTATCACTGACCCGAGGCCATGAGCAGTTCTTC. Protein sequence: CASSLSLTRGHEQFF.

This chain connects TRBV5-4 to TRBJ2-1; D gene ambiguous. CDR3 length: 16 amino acids. Germline loops: CDR1 SGHNT, CDR2 YYREEE (reference sequence). With 4 bases removed from V and 7 bases from J, the gap between germline ends came to 21 bases. The CDR3 nucleotides read TGTGCCAGCAGCAGCCGGGCAGCCAGTAAAAGGAATGAGCAGTTCTTC. It is translated as CASSSRAASKRNEQFF. Complete variable domain (other parts from reference TRBV5-4 and TRBJ2-1): ETGVTQSPTHLIKTRGQQVTLRCSSQSGHNTVSWYQQALGQGPQFIFQYYREEENGRGNFPPRFSGLQFPNYSSELNVNALELDDSALYLCASSSRAASKRNEQFFGPGTRLTVL.

J is TRBJ2-3 and V is TRBV5-8, with D perhaps matching TRBD1 (5 bases). Trimming cost V 4 bases and J 6 bases, with 24 bases left between them. The CDR3 is 17 residues long. The germline CDR1 and CDR2 sequences are SGHTS and YDEGEE. CDR3 amino acids: CASSLGRVGRSQDTQYF. As DNA, the CDR3 is TGTGCCAGCAGCCTTGGCAGGGTGGGCAGGAGCCAGGATACGCAGTATTTT.

The genes are TRBV5-1 and TRBJ2-1; no clear D. Germline CDR1 is SGHRS and CDR2 is YFSETQ. The CDR3 sequence is 15 residues long. The V end was cut by 0 bases, the J end by 4 bases, with 11 bases between. The CDR3 nucleotides are TGCGCCAGCAGCTTGGCTTTAAATCTTTACAATGAGCAGTTCTTC. Translated, it gives CASSLALNLYNEQFF.

This chain joins TRBV25-1 and TRBJ1-1; D call uncertain. CDR3 length: 13 amino acids. Germline V lookup: CDR1 MGHDK, CDR2 SYGVNS. The V and J ends lost 6 bases and 4 bases respectively, with 12 bases between them. The CDR3, as DNA: TGTGCCAGCAGAGCCGAGGGTCTCACTGAAGCTTTCTTT. It codes for CASRAEGLTEAFF.

J is TRBJ1-5 and V is TRBV18, with D unresolved. Between the trimmed V and J ends, which lost 2 bases and 6 bases, there was a span of 14 bases. In germline, CDR1 is KGHSH, CDR2 LQKENI. This CDR3 contains 15 residues. In nucleotides, the CDR3 is TGTGCCAGCTCACCAGTAACGACAAGAGGTCAGCCCCAGCATTTT. Translated, it gives CASSPVTTRGQPQHF.

This clone was counted a single time. The V call is TRBV6-1, the J call TRBJ1-1; D is perhaps TRBD1 (5 bases). Germline V gene sequence: CDR1 MNHNS, CDR2 SASEGT. The CDR3 is 13 amino acids. Trimming pared 1 base from V and 8 bases from J, leaving 11 bases between. The CDR3 DNA follows: TGTGCCAGCAGTGAAGAGGGACCGAGAGAAGCTTTCTTT. Protein: CASSEEGPREAFF.

The rearrangement uses TRBV7-2 and TRBJ1-2, with 7 nucleotides matching TRBD1. This CDR3 has 14 amino acids. Germline-derived CDR1 and CDR2 are SGHTA and FQGNSA. V shed 8 bases, J shed 8 bases, and the junction held 14 bases outside the gene matches. The CDR3 region is CASSIDRVSSGYTF. The CDR3 nucleotides read TGTGCCAGCTCTATAGACAGGGTCTCCTCGGGCTACACCTTC.

The chain joins TRBV4-1 to TRBJ1-1, with D perhaps TRBD1 (6 bases). V gave up 4 bases and J gave up 1 base, with 13 bases separating them. In germline, CDR1 is MGHRA, CDR2 YSYEKL. The CDR3 consists of 15 residues. The CDR3: CASSPRDTGNTEAFF. The CDR3 DNA reads TGCGCCAGCAGCCCCCGGGACACAGGGAACACTGAAGCTTTCTTT.

The V call is TRBV30, the J call TRBJ2-3; D tentatively fits TRBD1 or TRBD2 (5 bases each). This CDR3 has 13 amino acids. Germline CDR1 and CDR2: GTSNPN and SVGIG (reference sequence). V was clipped by 5 bases and J by 4 bases, with 13 bases between them. This CDR3 is CAWGGRASDTQYF. Written as DNA, the CDR3 is TGTGCCTGGGGGGGTAGGGCCTCAGATACGCAGTATTTT.

The chain employs TRBV6-1 and TRBJ2-5; D unresolved. Germline lookup yields CDR1 MNHNS and CDR2 SASEGT. Trimming left V 6 bases short and J 3 bases short, with 5 bases between. CDR3 length equals 11 residues. The CDR3 sequence: CASRGEETQYF. CDR3 coding DNA: TGTGCCAGCAGAGGAGAAGAGACCCAGTACTTC.

The J gene is TRBJ2-1, the V gene TRBV7-3, with D unclear. CDR3 length: 12 residues. V was pared by 1 base and J by 9 bases, with 7 bases between. Germline V gene sequence: CDR1 SGHTA, CDR2 FQGTGA. CDR3 sequence (DNA): TGTGCCAGCAGCTTAAGTAGAGGTGAGCAGTTCTTC. Amino acid sequence: CASSLSRGEQFF.

V gene TRBV9 combines with J gene TRBJ2-7, with a tentative D call TRBD2 (6 bases). Germline-derived CDR1 and CDR2 are SGDLS and YYNGEE. With 4 bases removed from V and 8 bases from J, the gap between germline ends came to 22 bases. The CDR3 covers 15 residues. CDR3 DNA sequence: TGTGCCAGCAGCCCTCACTCCCGGGACTCCCCCAAGCAGTACTTC. Translation: CASSPHSRDSPKQYF.

This clone was found once. This chain joins TRBV6-5 and TRBJ1-3; D is undetermined. The CDR3 runs 15 residues. V was cut by 2 bases and J by 0 bases, with 8 bases left in between. In germline, CDR1 is MNHEY, CDR2 SVGAGI. CDR3 loop: CASSYTGSSGNTIYF. The CDR3 DNA follows: TGTGCCAGCAGTTACACGGGAAGCTCTGGAAACACCATATATTTT.

The J gene is TRBJ2-5, the V gene TRBV28; no clear D gene. Germline CDR1 is MDHEN and CDR2 is SYDVKM. This CDR3 is 15 amino acids long. V lost 4 bases and J 2 bases, leaving 14 bases between the germline ends. This chain's CDR3 is CASSSRQWIQETQYF. DNA of the CDR3: TGTGCCAGCAGTTCCCGACAATGGATACAAGAGACCCAGTACTTC.

CDR3: CASSPGQSYEQYF. In DNA, the CDR3 is TGTGCCAGCAGTCCGGGACAGTCTTACGAGCAGTACTTC. The V gene is TRBV28, the J gene TRBJ2-7; 7 positions match TRBD1. The germline V gene has CDR1 MDHEN and CDR2 SYDVKM. This CDR3 is built from 13 residues. V shed 5 bases, J shed 4 bases, and the junction held 5 bases outside the gene matches. Full variable domain (missing parts from reference TRBV28 and TRBJ2-7): DVKVTQSSRYLVKRTGEKVFLECVQDMDHENMFWYRQDPGLGLRLIYFSYDVKMKEKGDIPEGYSVSREKKERFSLILESASTNQTSMYLCASSPGQSYEQYFGPGTRLTVT.

The chain couples TRBV10-3 to TRBJ1-1; D may be TRBD1 (6 bases). Germline CDR1 reads ENHRY; CDR2 reads SYGVKD. This CDR3 is 15 amino acids long. V was pared by 4 bases and J by 0 bases, with 12 bases between. In DNA, the CDR3 is TGTGCCATCAGTGTCCTAGGGGGGCTGAACACTGAAGCTTTCTTT. Protein: CAISVLGGLNTEAFF.

This chain links TRBV27 with TRBJ1-3; D may be TRBD1 (5 bases). CDR3 length: 21 residues. The germline CDR1 and CDR2 sequences are MNHEY and SMNVEV (reference sequence). V was pared by 6 bases and J by 0 bases, with 30 bases between. The CDR3 DNA is TGTGCCAGCAGCCCGTGGTCCCTCTCTCCCGAGACAGAGAGCTCTGGAAACACCATATATTTT. It yields the protein CASSPWSLSPETESSGNTIYF.

This clone was seen only once. This chain joins TRBV5-1 and TRBJ2-3; the match to TRBD2 covers 7 bases. CDR3 length: 15 amino acids. CDR1 and CDR2 (germline): SGHRS, YFSETQ. Losses at the gene ends were 3 bases for V and 1 base for J; bases not matched to a gene: 5. CDR3 coding DNA: TGCGCCAGCAGCTCCCAGGGAGGGGGCACAGATACGCAGTATTTT. Residues: CASSSQGGGTDTQYF.

J is TRBJ2-4 and V is TRBV5-1; the D is unclear. V lost 0 bases to trimming and J lost 7 bases, with 8 bases between them. This CDR3 is built from 13 residues. The germline CDR1 and CDR2 sequences are SGHRS and YFSETQ. CDR3 residues: CASSLDIGNIQYF. In nucleotides, the CDR3 is TGCGCCAGCAGCTTGGATATAGGGAACATTCAGTACTTC.

The chain recombines TRBV4-1 with TRBJ2-2; 9 bases map to TRBD2. The CDR3 length is 17 residues. V gave up 3 bases and J gave up 0 bases; unmatched junction bases: 5. CDR1 is MGHRA, CDR2 YSYEKL, per germline. CDR3 in amino acids: CASSQKAGGPNTGELFF. In nucleotides, the CDR3 is TGCGCCAGCAGCCAGAAGGCGGGGGGGCCGAACACCGGGGAGCTGTTTTTT.

This clone was observed a single time. The gene calls are TRBV5-4 and TRBJ2-3; TRBD1 agrees at 9 bases. The CDR3 is made up of 16 amino acids. V lost 1 base to trimming and J lost 5 bases; unmatched junction nucleotides: 8. CDR1 and CDR2 from the germline V gene are SGHNT and YYREEE (reference sequence). CDR3: CASSLPPGQGGDTQYF. The CDR3 DNA is TGTGCCAGCAGCTTGCCTCCGGGACAGGGAGGAGATACGCAGTATTTT.

This clone was observed a single time. The chain combines TRBV4-1 with TRBJ1-1; TRBD1 agrees at 7 bases. Germline assignment: CDR1 MGHRA and CDR2 YSYEKL. The trim removed 3 bases at V and 7 bases at J, leaving 11 bases unmatched. The length of the CDR3 is 15 residues. CDR3 sequence (DNA): TGCGCCAGCAGCCAGACAGGGACCTTAAACGGTGAAGCTTTCTTT. Protein product: CASSQTGTLNGEAFF.

V and J are TRBV10-3 and TRBJ2-2, with 9 bases that match TRBD2. The CDR3 is 15 residues long. The ends lost 10 bases at V and 4 bases at J; junction bases unmatched: 10. Looked up from germline, CDR1 is ENHRY and CDR2 is SYGVKD. The CDR3 is CASKNLAGPTGELFF. CDR3 nucleotide sequence: TGTGCCAGTAAGAATCTAGCGGGGCCCACCGGGGAGCTGTTTTTT.

The gene calls are TRBV19 and TRBJ2-7, with 7 bases identical to TRBD1. CDR1 and CDR2 from the germline V gene are LNHDA and SQIVND (reference sequence). The CDR3 is made up of 14 amino acids. Trimming cost V 7 bases and J 0 bases; bases outside gene matches: 6. CDR3 in DNA: TGTGCCAGTAAACGGACAGGTACCTCCTACGAGCAGTACTTC. Amino acid sequence: CASKRTGTSYEQYF.

The chain combines TRBV5-1 with TRBJ2-7; 9 bases match TRBD1. J was trimmed by 3 bases and V by 2 bases; bases with no gene match: 6. The V gene's germline CDR1 is SGHRS and CDR2 YFSETQ. This CDR3 spans 15 amino acids. This CDR3 reads CASSLGQGMGYEQYF. The CDR3 DNA reads TGCGCCAGCAGCTTAGGACAGGGGATGGGCTACGAGCAGTACTTC.